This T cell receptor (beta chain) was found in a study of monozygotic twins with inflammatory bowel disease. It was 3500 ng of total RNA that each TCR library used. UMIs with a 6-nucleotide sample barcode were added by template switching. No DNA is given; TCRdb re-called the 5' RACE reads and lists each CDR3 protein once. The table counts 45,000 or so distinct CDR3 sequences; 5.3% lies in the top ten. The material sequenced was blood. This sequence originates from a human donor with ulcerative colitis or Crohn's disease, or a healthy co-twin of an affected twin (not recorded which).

CDR3: CASSSGVTQTQYF. The rearrangement links TRBV5-5 to TRBJ2-5. The CDR3 totals 13 residues. CDR1 and CDR2 (germline): SGHKS, YYEKEE (reference sequence).